This TCR beta chain was recovered during a study of cytomegalovirus exposure and HLA in healthy donors. For the study at large: Among over 300 genotyped donors, about 80% fell in the Caucasian-associated ancestry cluster. Study-level findings and limits: Follow-up analysis later connected one missense variant in DCLRE1C with trimming of TCR beta V- and J-genes. Reportedly, a later analysis found an Asian-associated ancestry cluster had fewer N-insertions than the roughly 700-donor mean.

Vbeta (60) and Jbeta (13) primers were used in the PCR. Measured with immunoSEQ multiplex PCR; TCRdb has only the in-frame clones, and not every one. The profile shows more than 150,000 clones, 65% to 85% of them singletons. Concerning this clone: The antigen remains unidentified.

CDR1 is MDHEN, CDR2 SYDVKM, per germline. The V gene end was trimmed by 7 bases and the J gene end by 5 bases; junction bases not matched to a gene: 13. CDR3 length: 15 residues. The TCR sequence derives from a woman younger than 35 in good health and CMV-seronegative. The sequenced sample was PBMCs. This chain connects TRBV28 to TRBJ2-7, with 8 bases fitting TRBD1. Here the CDR3 DNA reads TGTGCCAGCACCTTCACCCGGACAGGGAACCACGAGCAGTACTTC. The encoded protein is CASTFTRTGNHEQYF.